This passage covers 12 T cell receptor beta chains from one sample sequenced in a study of Ad26.COV2.S vaccination and SARS-CoV-2 variants. Sample treatment: about 20 received Ad26.COV2.S at low or high dose, single or two shots; 5 received placebo; per-sample allocation not given. Sampling happened 63 days after the first vaccine or placebo injection. The table came from immunoSEQ multiplex PCR; TCRdb's copy has only in-frame clones and leaves some out. This sample has some 410,000 clones, with 92% found just once. The sequenced sample was peripheral blood, obtained in a trial of Ad26.COV2.S vaccine versus placebo. These receptors were obtained from a person aged 18-65 years who received the Ad26.COV2.S COVID-19 vaccine or a placebo.

The rearrangement joins TRBV9 to TRBJ2-7; 7 nucleotides agree with TRBD1. The germline CDR1 and CDR2 sequences are SGDLS and YYNGEE. The CDR3 spans 17 residues. The J segment lost 0 bases and the V segment lost 4 bases, leaving 13 bases of the junction unmatched. CDR3 region: CASSLNPDRALSYEQYF. DNA of the CDR3: TGTGCCAGCAGCCTCAACCCCGACAGGGCGCTCTCCTACGAGCAGTACTTC.

The chain joins TRBV18 to TRBJ2-5; unclear D gene. From germline, CDR1 is KGHSH and CDR2 LQKENI. The V and J ends lost 2 bases and 5 bases respectively, with 12 bases between them. The CDR3 spans 14 residues. The CDR3 DNA reads TGTGCCAGCTCACCAGCCAGTCCCCGGGAGACCCAGTACTTC. This translates into CASSPASPRETQYF.

V usage is TRBV7-8 and J usage is TRBJ2-5; maybe TRBD2 (6 bases). Germline lookup yields CDR1 SGHVS and CDR2 FQNEAQ. The CDR3 has 14 residues. V was shortened by 4 bases and J by 3 bases, with 12 bases between the two germline ends. Here the CDR3 reads CASSSPGRKETQYF. CDR3 DNA sequence: TGTGCCAGCAGCTCACCCGGGAGAAAAGAGACCCAGTACTTC.

The chain has TRBV5-4 and TRBJ2-1, with D unclear. Trimming left V 3 bases short and J 6 bases short, with 10 bases between. Germline CDR1 and CDR2: SGHNT and YYREEE (reference sequence). This CDR3 contains 13 residues. The DNA for the CDR3 is TGTGCCAGCAGCTCAGGACGGATCAATGAGCAGTTCTTC. Protein product: CASSSGRINEQFF.

The sample holds one count of this clone. V usage is TRBV28 and J usage is TRBJ1-2; D is unresolved. V dropped 4 bases and J dropped 10 bases, with 13 bases sitting between them. Germline CDR1 MDHEN, CDR2 SYDVKM. This CDR3 spans 12 amino acids. CDR3 in DNA: TGTGCCAGCAGTTCCTCGCTTCTCTTCTACACCTTC. Amino acid sequence: CASSSSLLFYTF.

This rearrangement joins TRBV5-8 to TRBJ2-2; TRBD1 matches 7 bases. V lost 4 bases and J lost 7; bases outside the gene matches: 7. The V gene's germline CDR1 is SGHTS and CDR2 YDEGEE. This CDR3 region has 14 residues. The CDR3 coding sequence is TGTGCCAGCAGCAAGCGAGGGGGCGGCGGGGAGCTGTTTTTT. This encodes CASSKRGGGGELFF.

The V gene is TRBV4-1, the J gene TRBJ1-4; D is undetermined. The CDR3 covers 16 residues. Germline assignment: CDR1 MGHRA and CDR2 YSYEKL. V was clipped by 1 base and J by 5 bases, with 14 bases between them. The CDR3 loop reads CASSQGEDRRNEKLFF. DNA of the CDR3: TGCGCCAGCAGCCAAGGGGAGGACCGTCGAAATGAAAAACTGTTTTTT.

This chain links TRBV4-1 with TRBJ1-6, with 9 bases matching TRBD1. Germline loops: CDR1 MGHRA, CDR2 YSYEKL. J gave up 7 bases and V 3 bases, and 4 bases lay outside the gene matches. CDR3 length: 15 residues. In nucleotides, the CDR3 is TGCGCCAGCAGCCATCCGGGACAGGGAAATTCACCCCTCCACTTT. It codes for CASSHPGQGNSPLHF.

The rearrangement links TRBV5-6 to TRBJ1-2; D is undetermined. Germline assignment: CDR1 SGHDT and CDR2 YYEEEE. CDR3 length: 16 residues. V dropped 1 base and J dropped 0 bases, with 13 bases sitting between them. CDR3 region: CASSLRLIEANYGYTF. The CDR3 DNA is TGTGCCAGCAGCTTGCGCTTAATCGAGGCTAACTATGGCTACACCTTC.

A single count supports this clone. This chain uses TRBV7-2 with TRBJ2-1; possibly TRBD2 for D (6 bases). This CDR3 contains 15 residues. The germline V and J ends were trimmed by 7 bases and 4 bases, with 17 bases remaining between them. Germline assignment: CDR1 SGHTA and CDR2 FQGNSA. The CDR3 coding sequence is TGTGCCAGCAACATGGGGGGAGGCCCTTACAATGAGCAGTTCTTC. It is translated as CASNMGGGPYNEQFF.

V and J are TRBV4-1 and TRBJ1-1; D is undetermined. This CDR3 spans 14 amino acids. CDR1 and CDR2 (germline): MGHRA, YSYEKL. V was shortened by 0 bases and J by 6 bases, with 11 bases between the two germline ends. The CDR3 DNA sequence: TGCGCCAGCAGCCAAGAGAGCCCCCAGCCTGAAGCTTTCTTT. Translation: CASSQESPQPEAFF.

This sequence joins TRBV19 and TRBJ1-6, with TRBD1 identical over 7 bases. CDR3 length equals 14 residues. Germline V lookup: CDR1 LNHDA, CDR2 SQIVND (reference sequence). The V and J ends lost 10 bases and 6 bases, in that order; junction bases with no gene match: 9. Here the CDR3 reads CATAPYRGNSPLHF. The CDR3, as DNA: TGTGCCACAGCACCGTACAGGGGTAATTCACCCCTCCACTTT. Drawing the rest from reference TRBV19 and TRBJ1-6, the complete variable domain is DGGITQSPKYLFRKEGQNVTLSCEQNLNHDAMYWYRQDPGQGLRLIYYSQIVNDFQKGDIAEGYSVSREKKESFPLTVTSAQKNPTAFYLCATAPYRGNSPLHFGNGTRLTVT.